What follows is one T cell receptor (beta chain) and its context. What it recognizes is unknown. This sample was taken from a study of T cell responses to AZD1222 COVID-19 vaccine. Study outcomes and limitations: Spike-specific TCR breadth rose after two AZD1222 doses, and depth rose as well. Of spike-specific TCRs, nearly half reportedly target regions left unmutated in variants. Seropositive AZD1222 recipients at baseline numbered only five or six. Donors were largely white British and mainly female; clonal diversity was possibly underestimated.

Assay: immunoSEQ multiplex PCR; the TCRdb copy retains only in-frame clones and omits some. The table shows over 130,000 clones, with around nine tenths occurring only once. V dropped 4 bases and J dropped 11 bases, with 18 bases sitting between them. CDR3 length: 14 amino acids. Germline V gene sequence: CDR1 LGHNA, CDR2 YNFKEQ. The sequence came from an adult who received the AZD1222 COVID-19 vaccine. The rearrangement uses TRBV4-2 and TRBJ1-5; D might be TRBD1 (5 bases). The specimen comprised peripheral blood, sampled 28 days after the second AZD1222 dose. This chain's CDR3 is CASSPRGQEGTQHF. Here the CDR3 DNA reads TGTGCCAGCAGCCCCCGAGGCCAGGAGGGGACCCAGCATTTT.